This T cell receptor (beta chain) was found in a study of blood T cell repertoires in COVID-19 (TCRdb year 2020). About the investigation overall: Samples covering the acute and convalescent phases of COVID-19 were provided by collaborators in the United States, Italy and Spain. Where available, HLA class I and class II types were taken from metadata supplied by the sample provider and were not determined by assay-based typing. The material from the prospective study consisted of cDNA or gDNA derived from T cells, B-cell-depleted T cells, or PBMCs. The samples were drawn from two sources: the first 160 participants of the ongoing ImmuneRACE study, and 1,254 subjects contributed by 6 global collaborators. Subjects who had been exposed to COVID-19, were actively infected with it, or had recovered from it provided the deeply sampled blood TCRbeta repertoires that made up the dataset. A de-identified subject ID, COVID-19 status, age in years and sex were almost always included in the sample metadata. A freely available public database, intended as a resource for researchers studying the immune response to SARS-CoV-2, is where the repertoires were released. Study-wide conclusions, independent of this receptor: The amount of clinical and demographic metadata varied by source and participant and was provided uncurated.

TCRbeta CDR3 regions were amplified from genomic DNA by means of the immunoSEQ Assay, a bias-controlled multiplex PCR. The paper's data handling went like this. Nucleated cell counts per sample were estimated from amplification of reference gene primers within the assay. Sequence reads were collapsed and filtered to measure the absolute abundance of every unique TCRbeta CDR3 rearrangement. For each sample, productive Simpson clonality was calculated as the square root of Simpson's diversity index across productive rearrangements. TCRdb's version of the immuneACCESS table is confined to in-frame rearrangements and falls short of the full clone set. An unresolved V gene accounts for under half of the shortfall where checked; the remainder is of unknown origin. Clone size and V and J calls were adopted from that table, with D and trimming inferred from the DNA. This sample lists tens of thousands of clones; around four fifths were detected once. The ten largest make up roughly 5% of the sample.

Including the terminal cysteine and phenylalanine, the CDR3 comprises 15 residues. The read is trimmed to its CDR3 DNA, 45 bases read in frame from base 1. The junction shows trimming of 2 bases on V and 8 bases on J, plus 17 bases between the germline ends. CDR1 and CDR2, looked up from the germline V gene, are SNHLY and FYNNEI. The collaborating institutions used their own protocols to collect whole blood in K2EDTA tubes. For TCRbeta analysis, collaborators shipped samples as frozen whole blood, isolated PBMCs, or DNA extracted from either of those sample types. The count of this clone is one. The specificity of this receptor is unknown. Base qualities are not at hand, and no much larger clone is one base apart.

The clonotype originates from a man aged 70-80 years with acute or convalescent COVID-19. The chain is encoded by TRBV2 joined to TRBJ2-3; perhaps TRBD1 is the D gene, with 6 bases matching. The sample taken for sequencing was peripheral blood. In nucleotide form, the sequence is TGTGCCAGCAGTGAATCCCCGGGACATATTATTACGCAGTATTTT. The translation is CASSESPGHIITQYF.